The entry below gives a single T cell receptor beta chain sequence along with its context. TCR beta VDJ and CDR3 profiles were obtained from a genomic DNA template. TCRdb fed the reads into MiXCR, producing one record per CDR3 protein. The table shows some 120,000 distinct CDR3 sequences, with 40% to 60% occurring only once. The sample comes from a study of CD8+CD57+ T cells in acquired aplastic anemia. Overall study: The average for DNA from sorted CD4+ and CD8+ cells was roughly 3 ug.

The CDR3 is 15 amino acids. The germline V gene encodes CDR1 ENHRY and CDR2 SYGVKD. V trimming: 4 bases; J trimming: 2 bases; junction bases outside the gene matches: 5. This chain connects TRBV10-3 to TRBJ2-3, with 8 nucleotides matching TRBD2. The source is a human donor in good health, serving as a control. The sequencing sample was made of sorted CD4+, CD8+, or CD8+CD57+ T cells (not recorded which) from PBMCs. The CDR3 DNA is TGTGCCATCAGTGCCCAAGCGGGGGCCACAGATACGCAGTATTTT. It yields the protein CAISAQAGATDTQYF.